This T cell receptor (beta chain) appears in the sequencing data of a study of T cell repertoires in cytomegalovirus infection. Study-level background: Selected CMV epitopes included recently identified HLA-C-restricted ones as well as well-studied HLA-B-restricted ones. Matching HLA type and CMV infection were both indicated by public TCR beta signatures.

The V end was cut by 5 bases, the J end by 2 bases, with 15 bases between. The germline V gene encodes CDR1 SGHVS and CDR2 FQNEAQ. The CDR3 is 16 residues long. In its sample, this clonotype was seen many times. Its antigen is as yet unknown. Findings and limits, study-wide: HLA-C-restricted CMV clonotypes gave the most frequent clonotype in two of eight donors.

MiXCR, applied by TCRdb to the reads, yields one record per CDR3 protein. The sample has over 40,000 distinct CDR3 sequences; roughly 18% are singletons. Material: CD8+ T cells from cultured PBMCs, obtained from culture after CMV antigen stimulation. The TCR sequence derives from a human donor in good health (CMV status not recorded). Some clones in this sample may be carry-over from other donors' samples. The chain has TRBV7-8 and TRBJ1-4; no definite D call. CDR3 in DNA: TGTGCCAGCAGCCCGAGCCTGGGAGGCACTAATGAAAAACTGTTTTTT. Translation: CASSPSLGGTNEKLFF.